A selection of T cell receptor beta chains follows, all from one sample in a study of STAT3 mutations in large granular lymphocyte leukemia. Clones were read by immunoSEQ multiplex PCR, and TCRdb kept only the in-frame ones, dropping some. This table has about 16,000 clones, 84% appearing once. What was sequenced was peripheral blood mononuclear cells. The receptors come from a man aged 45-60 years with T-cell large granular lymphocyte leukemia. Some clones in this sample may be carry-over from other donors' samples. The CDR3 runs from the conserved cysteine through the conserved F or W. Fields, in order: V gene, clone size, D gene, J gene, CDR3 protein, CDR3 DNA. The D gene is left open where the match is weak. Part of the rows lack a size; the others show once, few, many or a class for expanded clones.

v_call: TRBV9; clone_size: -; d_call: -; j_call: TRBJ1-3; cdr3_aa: CASSVGPTGAGNTIYF; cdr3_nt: TGTGCCAGCAGCGTAGGCCCGACAGGAGCGGGAAACACCATATATTTT
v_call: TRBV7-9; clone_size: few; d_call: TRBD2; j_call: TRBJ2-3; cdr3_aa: CASSQSGRSSDTQYF; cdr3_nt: TGTGCCAGCAGCCAAAGCGGGAGGAGCTCAGATACGCAGTATTTT
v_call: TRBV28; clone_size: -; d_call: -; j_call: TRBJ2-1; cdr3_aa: CASSLGLLIYNEQFF; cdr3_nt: TGTGCCAGCAGTTTAGGACTTCTAATCTACAATGAGCAGTTCTTC
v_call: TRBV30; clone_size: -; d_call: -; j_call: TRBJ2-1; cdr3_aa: CAWSVGGGSYNEQFF; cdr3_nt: TGTGCCTGGAGTGTAGGAGGGGGCTCCTACAATGAGCAGTTCTTC
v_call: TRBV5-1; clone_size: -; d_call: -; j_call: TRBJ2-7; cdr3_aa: CASSLTRGGRTEQYF; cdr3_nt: TGCGCCAGCAGCTTAACTCGTGGGGGGCGGACTGAGCAGTACTTC
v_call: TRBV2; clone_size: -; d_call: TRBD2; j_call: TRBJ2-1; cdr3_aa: CASNRLAGVNNEQFF; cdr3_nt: TGTGCCAGCAACCGACTAGCGGGGGTAAACAATGAGCAGTTCTTC
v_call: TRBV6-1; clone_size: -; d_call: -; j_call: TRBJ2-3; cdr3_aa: CASSEIPGRTDTQYF; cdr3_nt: TGTGCCAGCAGTGAAATCCCAGGACGAACAGATACGCAGTATTTT
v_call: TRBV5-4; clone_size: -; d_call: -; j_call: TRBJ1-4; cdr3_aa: CASSLGGTNEKLFF; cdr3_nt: TGTGCCAGCAGCTTGGGGGGAACTAATGAAAAACTGTTTTTT
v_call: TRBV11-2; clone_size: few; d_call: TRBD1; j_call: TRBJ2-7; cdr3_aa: CASSSIDRAEQYF; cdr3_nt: TGTGCCAGCAGCTCCATCGACAGGGCCGAGCAGTACTTC
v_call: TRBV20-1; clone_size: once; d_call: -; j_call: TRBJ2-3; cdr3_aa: CSAISTDTQYF; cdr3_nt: TGCAGTGCTATCTCCACAGATACGCAGTATTTT
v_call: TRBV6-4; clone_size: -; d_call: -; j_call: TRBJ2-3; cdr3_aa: CASSDRGTDTQYF; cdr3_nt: TGTGCCAGCAGTGACAGAGGAACAGATACGCAGTATTTT
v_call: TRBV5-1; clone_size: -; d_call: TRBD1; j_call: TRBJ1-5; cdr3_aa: CASSLGQGLADGNQPQHF; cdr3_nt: TGCGCCAGCAGCCTTGGACAGGGACTAGCCGATGGCAATCAGCCCCAGCATTTT
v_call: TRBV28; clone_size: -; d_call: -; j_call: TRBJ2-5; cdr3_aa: CASSLRAVKETQYF; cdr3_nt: TGTGCCAGCAGCCTTAGGGCGGTTAAAGAGACCCAGTACTTC